Each of the 20 T cell receptor beta chains below was sequenced from the same sample in a study of technical replicates of blood from a handful of donors. Produced via immunoSEQ multiplex PCR; TCRdb's table is partial and in-frame only. The sample carries fewer than 90,000 clones, 93% recorded once. The sequenced sample was T cells isolated from PBMCs. These receptors all stem from a human donor in good health.

V gene TRBV13 combines with J gene TRBJ2-1; D is possibly TRBD1 (6 bases). The V gene lost 1 base and the J gene lost 7 bases, with 23 bases spanning the gap. The CDR3 consists of 18 residues. Germline V gene sequence: CDR1 PRHDT, CDR2 FYEKMQ (reference sequence). CDR3 coding DNA: TGTGCCAGCAGCTTAGAGCTTATGGGACAAAAGGATACGAATGAGCAGTTCTTC. It specifies CASSLELMGQKDTNEQFF.

This chain connects TRBV19 to TRBJ2-2; 8 bases agree with TRBD1. The CDR3 has 15 amino acids. V shed 3 bases and J 9 bases; nucleotides not matched to a gene: 9. The germline gives CDR1 LNHDA, CDR2 SQIVND (reference sequence). In DNA, the CDR3 is TGTGCCAGTAGTATCCAAGGACAGGGAATCAGGGAGCTGTTTTTT. Its translation: CASSIQGQGIRELFF.

The chain couples TRBV6-6 to TRBJ1-2; 8 bases match TRBD1. Unmatched junction bases numbered 12, after V lost 3 bases and J lost 6 bases. Germline lookup yields CDR1 MNHNY and CDR2 SVGAGI (reference sequence). This CDR3 spans 16 amino acids. CDR3 sequence (DNA): TGTGCCAGCAGTTATTCTGGACAGGGCGGGAAGGATGGCTACACCTTC. Translated: CASSYSGQGGKDGYTF.

CDR3: CASSQRDTSGVGETQYF. As DNA, the CDR3 is TGCGCCAGCAGCCAAAGAGACACTAGCGGGGTTGGAGAGACCCAGTACTTC. The rearrangement links TRBV4-1 to TRBJ2-5; 10 nucleotides match TRBD2. Per germline, CDR1 MGHRA and CDR2 YSYEKL. This CDR3 contains 17 residues. V lost 2 bases to trimming and J lost 4 bases; unmatched junction nucleotides: 10.

This sequence joins TRBV4-2 and TRBJ2-3; possible D gene TRBD2, 6 bases. V lost 8 bases, J lost 2 bases, and 14 bases lay in between. Germline CDR1 and CDR2: LGHNA and YNFKEQ. The CDR3 extends over 14 amino acids. CDR3 amino acids: CASARDSITDTQYF. The CDR3 nucleotides read TGTGCCAGCGCCCGGGACTCCATCACAGATACGCAGTATTTT.

The chain has TRBV7-8 and TRBJ2-5, with 8 bases aligning to TRBD2. Trimming cost V 2 bases and J 5 bases; bases outside gene matches: 4. The germline V gene encodes CDR1 SGHVS and CDR2 FQNEAQ. This CDR3 has 14 residues. The CDR3 nucleotides are TGTGCCAGCAGCTTAAATTCGGGGGGGGAGACCCAGTACTTC. Translated, it gives CASSLNSGGETQYF. Drawing the rest from reference TRBV7-8 and TRBJ2-5, the complete variable domain is GAGVSQSPRYKVAKRGQDVALRCDPISGHVSLFWYQQALGQGPEFLTYFQNEAQLDKSGLPSDRFFAERPEGSVSTLKIQRTQQEDSAVYLCASSLNSGGETQYFGPGTRLLVL.

V usage is TRBV10-3 and J usage is TRBJ2-1; 8 bases map to TRBD2. This CDR3 region has 15 residues. V shed 0 bases and J 8 bases; nucleotides not matched to a gene: 6. Germline CDR1 and CDR2: ENHRY and SYGVKD. The CDR3 sequence: CAISESTGGHDEQFF. DNA for the CDR3: TGTGCCATCAGTGAGTCGACGGGAGGGCACGATGAGCAGTTCTTC.

The V gene is TRBV5-6, the J gene TRBJ1-1; D is uncertain. The germline CDR1 and CDR2 sequences are SGHDT and YYEEEE. The CDR3 is 12 residues long. V lost 1 base and J 5 bases, leaving 6 bases between the germline ends. CDR3 region: CASSLRGTEAFF. CDR3 bases: TGTGCCAGCAGCTTGCGGGGTACTGAAGCTTTCTTT. Drawing the rest from reference TRBV5-6 and TRBJ1-1, the complete variable domain is DAGVTQSPTHLIKTRGQQVTLRCSPKSGHDTVSWYQQALGQGPQFIFQYYEEEERQRGNFPDRFSGHQFPNYSSELNVNALLLGDSALYLCASSLRGTEAFFGQGTRLTVV.

This chain joins TRBV19 and TRBJ1-5; a possible D gene is TRBD1 (6 bases). With 1 base removed from V and 2 bases from J, the gap between germline ends came to 12 bases. Germline assignment: CDR1 LNHDA and CDR2 SQIVND (reference sequence). The CDR3 is 16 residues long. The CDR3 DNA follows: TGTGCCAGTAGTATAGGAATAGGGGGGGGCAATCAGCCCCAGCATTTT. Translation gives CASSIGIGGGNQPQHF. Full variable domain (rest looked up from reference TRBV19 and TRBJ1-5): DGGITQSPKYLFRKEGQNVTLSCEQNLNHDAMYWYRQDPGQGLRLIYYSQIVNDFQKGDIAEGYSVSREKKESFPLTVTSAQKNPTAFYLCASSIGIGGGNQPQHFGDGTRLSIL.

The gene calls are TRBV6-1 and TRBJ1-2; TRBD1 aligns across 9 bases. Trimming cost V 8 bases and J 4 bases; bases outside gene matches: 2. Germline V CDR1 and CDR2: MNHNS, SASEGT. The CDR3 spans 12 residues. CDR3 in amino acids: CASRTGVYGYTF. The CDR3 DNA reads TGTGCCAGCCGGACAGGGGTCTATGGCTACACCTTC.

This chain uses TRBV9 with TRBJ2-3; TRBD2 matches 9 bases. V was pared by 4 bases and J by 7 bases, with 10 bases of the junction left unmatched. CDR1 and CDR2 from the germline V gene are SGDLS and YYNGEE. The length of the CDR3 is 15 residues. The CDR3 sequence: CASSPQVSGGYTQYF. CDR3 sequence (DNA): TGTGCCAGCAGCCCCCAGGTTAGCGGGGGATATACGCAGTATTTT.

This clone was recorded once. The chain uses TRBV6-1 and TRBJ1-6; 7 bases match TRBD1. This CDR3 contains 17 residues. J lost 7 bases, V lost 6 bases, and 15 bases had no gene match. Per germline, CDR1 MNHNS and CDR2 SASEGT. In DNA form, the CDR3 reads TGTGCCAGCAGCGAACACCCCGACAGGGCCATCAATTCACCCCTCCACTTT. Translation gives CASSEHPDRAINSPLHF.

The chain employs TRBV30 and TRBJ2-3, with D possibly matching TRBD2 (5 bases). V dropped 5 bases and J dropped 3 bases, with 6 bases sitting between them. Germline CDR1 GTSNPN, CDR2 SVGIG (reference sequence). This CDR3 region has 11 residues. In nucleotides, the CDR3 is TGTGCCTGGCGGGGAACAGATACGCAGTATTTT. Translating it yields CAWRGTDTQYF. The whole variable domain, filled in from reference TRBV30 and TRBJ2-3, reads SQTIHQWPATLVQPVGSPLSLECTVEGTSNPNLYWYRQAAGRGLQLLFYSVGIGQISSEVPQNLSASRPQDRQFILSSKKLLLSDSGFYLCAWRGTDTQYFGPGTRLTVL.

The chain employs TRBV4-2 and TRBJ2-1; D uncertain. Germline V lookup: CDR1 LGHNA, CDR2 YNFKEQ. V lost 3 bases to trimming and J lost 4 bases, with 16 bases between them. The CDR3 contains 16 residues. This CDR3 reads CASSQSTDARYNEQFF. Here the CDR3 DNA reads TGTGCCAGCAGCCAGAGTACCGATGCCCGATACAATGAGCAGTTCTTC.

The chain couples TRBV4-1 to TRBJ2-7, with 13 bases that match TRBD2. Germline values: CDR1 MGHRA, CDR2 YSYEKL. CDR3 length: 15 residues. The V segment lost 4 bases and the J segment 2 bases; nucleotides outside the gene matches: 2. CDR3 DNA: TGCGCCAGCAGCCCGACTAGCGGGGGGCCCTACGAGCAGTACTTC. Protein product: CASSPTSGGPYEQYF.

V gene TRBV29-1 combines with J gene TRBJ2-7; TRBD2 might be the D (6 bases). Between the trimmed V and J ends, which lost 3 bases and 0 bases, there was a span of 18 bases. The CDR3 is made up of 16 amino acids. Germline CDR1 SQVTM, CDR2 ANQGSEA. DNA of the CDR3: TGCAGCGTTGATAAAGGGGAGGACAATTCCTCCTACGAGCAGTACTTC. Encoded protein: CSVDKGEDNSSYEQYF.

This chain uses TRBV18 with TRBJ2-1; 7 nucleotides align to TRBD1. Germline lookup yields CDR1 KGHSH and CDR2 LQKENI. V lost 0 bases, J lost 8 bases, and 7 bases stayed unmatched. This CDR3 is built from 15 residues. The CDR3 loop is CASSPPQGSYHEQFF. The CDR3 bases are TGTGCCAGCTCACCACCACAGGGGTCATACCATGAGCAGTTCTTC.

This sequence joins TRBV19 and TRBJ2-1; D is unclear. This CDR3 is built from 14 residues. V was cut by 5 bases and J by 0 bases, with 8 bases left in between. Germline V gene sequence: CDR1 LNHDA, CDR2 SQIVND (reference sequence). CDR3 loop: CASSYLSSYNEQFF. As DNA, the CDR3 is TGTGCCAGTAGTTATTTGAGCTCCTACAATGAGCAGTTCTTC.

The genes are TRBV4-2 and TRBJ2-5; D is undetermined. From germline, CDR1 is LGHNA and CDR2 YNFKEQ. V was cut by 0 bases and J by 5 bases, with 19 bases left in between. The CDR3 is 17 residues long. The CDR3 protein is CASSQDKTRSSRETQYF. In DNA form, the CDR3 reads TGTGCCAGCAGCCAAGATAAGACCCGGAGTAGCCGTGAGACCCAGTACTTC.

CDR3: CASSDGQGAKNIQYF. The CDR3 DNA is TGTGCCAGCAGTGACGGTCAGGGCGCTAAAAACATTCAGTACTTC. This chain links TRBV25-1 with TRBJ2-4; tentative D call: TRBD1 (5 bases). CDR1 is MGHDK and CDR2 is SYGVNS in the germline V gene. This CDR3 is built from 15 residues. Trimming removed 3 bases from V and 4 bases from J, with 13 bases in between.